Presented here are 29 T cell receptor beta chains from one specimen sequenced in a study of cytomegalovirus exposure and HLA in healthy donors. This PCR relied on a set of 60 Vbeta primers and 13 Jbeta primers. TCRdb's copy holds only in-frame clones and misses some; the assay was immunoSEQ multiplex PCR. The sample lists 80,000 to 100,000 clones, approximately 73% seen once, with over 3% in the top ten. Sequenced material: PBMCs. The receptors derive from a man aged 40-55 years in good health and CMV-seronegative.

This rearrangement joins TRBV6-6 to TRBJ1-5; D may be TRBD1 (5 bases). With 0 bases removed from V and 6 bases from J, the gap between germline ends came to 9 bases. Germline lookup yields CDR1 MNHNY and CDR2 SVGAGI (reference sequence). CDR3 length: 14 amino acids. The CDR3 coding sequence is TGTGCCAGCAGTTACTCGGGCGGGACTCAGCCCCAGCATTTT. Amino acids: CASSYSGGTQPQHF.

The genes are TRBV2 and TRBJ1-5, with 8 nucleotides matching TRBD1. Germline V CDR1 and CDR2: SNHLY, FYNNEI. J gave up 5 bases and V 3 bases, and 6 bases lay outside the gene matches. The CDR3 consists of 15 residues. CDR3 in amino acids: CASSDTGGAYQPQHF. CDR3 DNA sequence: TGTGCCAGCAGTGATACAGGGGGAGCCTATCAGCCCCAGCATTTT.

This clone has more than one count but fewer than ten. The J gene is TRBJ2-5, the V gene TRBV5-4; a possible D gene is TRBD2 (6 bases). The germline V and J ends were trimmed by 4 bases and 0 bases, with 7 bases remaining between them. The germline gives CDR1 SGHNT, CDR2 YYREEE (reference sequence). The CDR3 runs 13 residues. CDR3 sequence: CASSAGYQETQYF. The CDR3 DNA reads TGTGCCAGCAGCGCGGGGTACCAAGAGACCCAGTACTTC.

The chain is built from TRBV6-5 and TRBJ2-3; possible D gene TRBD1, 5 bases. The V gene lost 4 bases and the J gene lost 7 bases, with 21 bases spanning the gap. Germline CDR1 reads MNHEY; CDR2 reads SVGAGI. This CDR3 is built from 16 residues. CDR3 residues: CASSSDFGYRSHTQYF. The CDR3 region has the DNA TGTGCCAGCAGTTCCGACTTCGGGTACAGGTCGCATACGCAGTATTTT.

The chain has TRBV7-2 and TRBJ2-1; D unresolved. The germline V gene encodes CDR1 SGHTA and CDR2 FQGNSA. This CDR3 is built from 13 residues. Deletions cut 2 bases from V and 4 bases from J, with 6 bases between. The CDR3 loop reads CASSLRRYNEQFF. The CDR3 DNA reads as TGTGCCAGCAGCTTACGGAGATACAATGAGCAGTTCTTC.

The V gene is TRBV18, the J gene TRBJ2-7; D is perhaps TRBD2 (5 bases). The V gene's germline CDR1 is KGHSH and CDR2 LQKENI. Trimming cost V 1 base and J 4 bases, with 5 bases left between them. The CDR3 contains 12 residues. The CDR3 loop is CASSPRTYEQYF. The CDR3 DNA reads TGTGCCAGCTCACCACGGACTTACGAGCAGTACTTC.

The J gene is TRBJ1-2, the V gene TRBV25-1; 8 positions agree with TRBD1. Germline CDR1 is MGHDK and CDR2 is SYGVNS. This CDR3 contains 16 residues. J was trimmed by 3 bases and V by 3 bases; bases with no gene match: 9. The CDR3 loop is CASSEAGRGRDYGYTF. The CDR3 DNA sequence: TGTGCCAGCAGTGAGGCAGGCAGGGGGCGGGACTATGGCTACACCTTC.

The chain uses TRBV7-2 and TRBJ2-7; 10 positions match TRBD2. Germline CDR1 is SGHTA and CDR2 is FQGNSA. The CDR3 spans 14 residues. Trimming cost V 5 bases and J 3 bases; bases outside gene matches: 4. The CDR3 DNA sequence: TGTGCCAGCAGCCTGCAGCGGGGGGGCTACGAGCAGTACTTC. Translating it yields CASSLQRGGYEQYF.

The chain joins TRBV4-2 to TRBJ2-3; 7 bases are shared with TRBD1. Losses at the gene ends were 6 bases for V and 4 bases for J; bases not matched to a gene: 10. CDR1 is LGHNA and CDR2 is YNFKEQ in the germline V gene. The CDR3 sequence is 15 residues long. CDR3 sequence reads: CASRTARTGADTQYF. Here the CDR3 DNA reads TGTGCCAGCAGAACGGCCCGAACAGGGGCAGATACGCAGTATTTT.

The chain has TRBV23-1 and TRBJ1-5; D gene unclear. TRBV23-1 is assigned to the ORF class and has an uncertain function. This CDR3 comprises 17 residues. Trimming shortened V by 2 bases and J by 4 bases, and 18 bases separated the two germline ends. DNA of the CDR3: TGCGCCAGCAGTCAAGCATCGGCAGGCCGGGATAATCAGCCCCAGCATTTT. Its protein is CASSQASAGRDNQPQHF.

V and J are TRBV7-8 and TRBJ2-5, with D maybe TRBD2 (5 bases). V dropped 5 bases and J dropped 0 bases, with 13 bases sitting between them. Germline values: CDR1 SGHVS, CDR2 FQNEAQ. CDR3 length: 15 residues. CDR3 DNA sequence: TGTGCCAGCAGCGATAGCGTTTATTACCAAGAGACCCAGTACTTC. Amino acid sequence: CASSDSVYYQETQYF.

The chain recombines TRBV28 with TRBJ2-7; no firm D call. Trimming took 3 bases from V and 3 from J, leaving 18 bases between them. Looked up from germline, CDR1 is MDHEN and CDR2 is SYDVKM. This CDR3 contains 16 residues. The CDR3 loop reads CASSFVLRRSHYEQYF. In DNA, the CDR3 is TGTGCCAGCAGTTTTGTACTCAGACGGAGCCACTACGAGCAGTACTTC.

The chain has TRBV13 and TRBJ2-1; D unresolved. This CDR3 has 12 amino acids. Germline V CDR1 and CDR2: PRHDT, FYEKMQ (reference sequence). The V and J ends lost 5 bases and 10 bases respectively, with 12 bases between them. CDR3 region: CASSNQAVEQFF. CDR3 nucleotide sequence: TGTGCCAGCAGCAATCAGGCCGTGGAGCAGTTCTTC.

The rearrangement links TRBV4-3 to TRBJ2-3; weak D call: TRBD2 (6 bases). The CDR3 is 15 amino acids. Germline CDR1 reads LGHNA; CDR2 reads YSLEER. V was cut by 1 base and J by 2 bases, with 10 bases left in between. CDR3 region: CASSQGGGYTDTQYF. The CDR3, as DNA: TGCGCCAGCAGCCAAGGGGGAGGATACACAGATACGCAGTATTTT.

This clone was counted between two and nine times. V usage is TRBV5-6 and J usage is TRBJ1-2, with 7 bases that match TRBD1. With 5 bases clipped from V and 4 bases from J, the junction kept 11 bases outside the gene matches. This CDR3 spans 15 amino acids. Germline CDR1 is SGHDT and CDR2 is YYEEEE. Here the CDR3 reads CASSPTLDRAYGYTF. In DNA form, the CDR3 reads TGTGCCAGCAGTCCCACCCTAGACAGGGCCTATGGCTACACCTTC.

This clone was detected only a few times. CDR3 bases: TGTGCCAGCAGCGGGGGGGAAGAGACCCAGTACTTC. Translating it yields CASSGGEETQYF. The rearrangement links TRBV11-3 to TRBJ2-5, with 7 bases fitting TRBD2. With V trimmed by 5 bases and J by 3 bases, 0 bases remained unmatched. The CDR3 has 12 residues. Germline-derived CDR1 and CDR2 are SGHNT and YENEEA.

The V gene is TRBV7-9, the J gene TRBJ1-4; 8 bases agree with TRBD1. V lost 4 bases to trimming and J lost 4 bases; unmatched junction nucleotides: 8. The CDR3 consists of 16 residues. Germline V gene data show CDR1 as SEHNR and CDR2 as FQNEAQ (reference sequence). CDR3 DNA sequence: TGTGCCAGCAGCTCAGGGGGCTCGGGGCATAATGAAAAACTGTTTTTT. Encoded protein: CASSSGGSGHNEKLFF.

This clone was seen more than once but under ten times. The DNA of the CDR3 is TGTGCCAGCAGCTCACTAGCGGGGGGGCCCCGTGAGCAGTTCTTC. Translation gives CASSSLAGGPREQFF. V and J are TRBV5-4 and TRBJ2-1, with TRBD2 matching over 13 bases. Germline CDR1 and CDR2: SGHNT and YYREEE (reference sequence). V was pared by 3 bases and J by 9 bases, with 6 bases of the junction left unmatched. The CDR3 loop spans 15 amino acids.

The chain is built from TRBV29-1 and TRBJ2-5; TRBD2 matches at 7 bases. The CDR3 consists of 14 residues. Germline CDR1 and CDR2: SQVTM and ANQGSEA. J lost 5 bases, V lost 5 bases, and 11 bases had no gene match. The CDR3 region has the DNA TGCAGCGTTAGGGGAGGACTAGAGGTGGAGACCCAGTACTTC. It codes for CSVRGGLEVETQYF. Filled out from reference TRBV29-1 and TRBJ2-5, the complete variable domain reads SAVISQKPSRDICQRGTSLTIQCQVDSQVTMMFWYRQQPGQSLTLIATANQGSEATYESGFVIDKFPISRPNLTFSTLTVSNMSPEDSSIYLCSVRGGLEVETQYFGPGTRLLVL.

The chain employs TRBV6-5 and TRBJ1-2, with a possible D match to TRBD1 (5 bases). There are 14 residues in the CDR3. Germline V gene lookup returns CDR1 MNHEY and CDR2 SVGAGI. Trimming removed 2 bases from V and 8 bases from J, with 15 bases in between. CDR3 sequence: CASSYRSGGGGYTF. The CDR3 DNA reads as TGTGCCAGCAGTTACAGATCGGGGGGTGGGGGCTACACCTTC.

The chain carries TRBV7-8 and TRBJ2-5; D might be TRBD2 (5 bases). CDR1 and CDR2 (germline): SGHVS, FQNEAQ. Trimming took off 0 bases at V and 2 bases at J, with 7 bases between the two ends. This CDR3 is 14 amino acids long. The CDR3 protein is CASSLAPGQETQYF. CDR3 DNA sequence: TGTGCCAGCAGCTTAGCCCCGGGGCAAGAGACCCAGTACTTC.

This clone has only a few counts. This chain uses TRBV6-1 with TRBJ1-5; TRBD1 is a possible D gene (5 bases). The CDR3 has 16 amino acids. The V gene lost 2 bases and the J gene lost 1 base, with 12 bases spanning the gap. CDR1 and CDR2 (germline): MNHNS, SASEGT. The CDR3 DNA reads as TGTGCCAGCAGTGAACCGATTCGGGGGAGCAATCAGCCCCAGCATTTT. This translates into CASSEPIRGSNQPQHF.

This clone has only a few counts. V and J are TRBV25-1 and TRBJ1-2; D might be TRBD1 (6 bases). V was shortened by 4 bases and J by 4 bases, with 16 bases between the two germline ends. The germline V gene has CDR1 MGHDK and CDR2 SYGVNS. This CDR3 is built from 15 residues. The CDR3 loop reads CASSAPGGLSYGYTF. The CDR3 DNA reads as TGTGCCAGCAGTGCCCCCGGGGGGCTTAGCTATGGCTACACCTTC.

The chain employs TRBV30 and TRBJ2-2; possibly TRBD1 for D (7 bases). This CDR3 has 15 residues. CDR1 GTSNPN and CDR2 SVGIG come from the germline V gene (reference sequence). The germline V and J ends were trimmed by 3 bases and 6 bases, with 17 bases remaining between them. The CDR3 region is CAWREGAARSGELFF. The CDR3 region has the DNA TGTGCCTGGAGGGAGGGGGCCGCAAGGTCCGGGGAGCTGTTTTTT.

This sequence joins TRBV13 and TRBJ2-3; possible D gene TRBD2, 6 bases. With 5 bases removed from V and 0 bases from J, the gap between germline ends came to 18 bases. Germline CDR1 is PRHDT and CDR2 is FYEKMQ (reference sequence). The CDR3 loop spans 17 amino acids. The CDR3 DNA reads TGTGCCAGCAGCCCTAGGGGTAGGCGGGGTAGCACAGATACGCAGTATTTT. Its protein product is CASSPRGRRGSTDTQYF.

The rearrangement uses TRBV7-2 and TRBJ2-2; TRBD1 might be the D (6 bases). The germline V and J ends were trimmed by 4 bases and 1 base, with 13 bases remaining between them. The germline gives CDR1 SGHTA, CDR2 FQGNSA. This CDR3 region has 16 residues. Here the CDR3 reads CASSSQGSLNTGELFF. CDR3 bases: TGTGCCAGCAGCTCCCAGGGGTCCCTGAACACCGGGGAGCTGTTTTTT.

This chain links TRBV7-2 with TRBJ2-1; D not resolved. Trimming took off 0 bases at V and 0 bases at J, with 6 bases between the two ends. Germline V lookup: CDR1 SGHTA, CDR2 FQGNSA. This CDR3 is built from 15 residues. The CDR3 DNA reads TGTGCCAGCAGCTTAGCACTACACTCCTACAATGAGCAGTTCTTC. It yields the protein CASSLALHSYNEQFF.

The genes are TRBV30 and TRBJ2-2; 7 bases line up with TRBD1. The length of the CDR3 is 14 residues. Germline assignment: CDR1 GTSNPN and CDR2 SVGIG (reference sequence). With V trimmed by 5 bases and J by 3 bases, 6 bases remained unmatched. The chain's CDR3 is CAWYRGGDTGELFF. The CDR3 DNA follows: TGTGCCTGGTATCGAGGGGGCGACACCGGGGAGCTGTTTTTT.

This sequence joins TRBV2 and TRBJ2-1, with D perhaps matching TRBD2 (6 bases). Trimming removed 7 bases from V and 0 bases from J, with 10 bases in between. Germline V lookup: CDR1 SNHLY, CDR2 FYNNEI. The CDR3 totals 14 residues. The CDR3 coding sequence is TGTGCCAGCACCCGGGGGAGCTCCTACAATGAGCAGTTCTTC. Encoded protein: CASTRGSSYNEQFF.